These T cell receptor beta chains were read from a single sample in a study of Ad26.COV2.S vaccination and SARS-CoV-2 variants. Libraries were prepared by immunoSEQ multiplex PCR; TCRdb keeps only in-frame clonotypes and omits some of them. The sample has 75,000 to 100,000 clones; roughly 84% are singletons. The sample in question was peripheral blood, obtained after recovery from COVID-19. These TCRs come from a human donor who had recovered from COVID-19. CDR3s include the opening cysteine and the closing phenylalanine or tryptophan. D genes are given only for firm matches. Only some rows state a clone size, as once, few, many or a class for expanded clones.

V gene	J gene	clone size	D gene	CDR3 protein	CDR3 DNA
TRBV19	TRBJ2-1	NA	TRBD2	CASSISGGGYNEQFF	TGTGCCAGTAGTATTTCTGGGGGAGGGTACAATGAGCAGTTCTTC
TRBV7-2	TRBJ2-1	NA	NA	CASSSTASSYNEQFF	TGTGCCAGCAGCTCTACAGCTAGCTCCTACAATGAGCAGTTCTTC
TRBV18	TRBJ2-5	NA	TRBD1	CASSQDRRRGETQYF	TGTGCCAGCTCCCAGGACAGGCGGCGAGGGGAGACCCAGTACTTC
TRBV27	TRBJ2-5	NA	TRBD2	CASSKTSGFRQETQYF	TGTGCCAGCAGCAAGACTAGCGGGTTTAGGCAAGAGACCCAGTACTTC
TRBV13	TRBJ2-7	NA	NA	CASSPSYEQYF	TGTGCCAGCAGCCCCTCGTACGAGCAGTACTTC
TRBV7-2	TRBJ2-7	NA	NA	CASSFQPGVNEQYF	TGTGCCAGCAGCTTCCAGCCGGGTGTAAACGAGCAGTACTTC
TRBV28	TRBJ1-5	NA	NA	CASSWGQGGGNQPQHF	TGTGCCAGCAGCTGGGGGCAGGGAGGAGGCAATCAGCCCCAGCATTTT
TRBV29-1	TRBJ1-1	many	TRBD1	CSVRTGGDSRGTEAFF	TGCAGCGTAAGGACAGGGGGCGATTCGAGGGGGACTGAAGCTTTCTTT
TRBV28	TRBJ2-7	once	NA	CASSWKNTGQYF	TGTGCCAGCAGTTGGAAAAATACGGGGCAGTACTTC
TRBV11-3	TRBJ2-7	many	NA	CASSLGSGGAGALLHEQYF	TGTGCCAGCAGCTTAGGTTCAGGGGGAGCGGGAGCTCTCCTCCACGAGCAGTACTTC
TRBV27	TRBJ2-3	NA	NA	CASSPRDRHTDTQYF	TGTGCCAGCAGTCCCCGGGATAGGCACACAGATACGCAGTATTTT
TRBV29-1	TRBJ1-2	NA	TRBD1	CSVESTGGLGGYTF	TGCAGCGTTGAATCGACAGGGGGCCTGGGGGGCTACACCTTC
TRBV7-8	TRBJ2-7	NA	TRBD1	CASSLGDRDYEQYF	TGTGCCAGCAGCTTAGGTGACAGGGACTACGAGCAGTACTTC
TRBV28	TRBJ1-1	once	TRBD1	CASKSTGRGFMNTEAFF	TGTGCCAGCAAATCGACAGGGAGAGGATTCATGAACACTGAAGCTTTCTTT
TRBV28	TRBJ2-1	NA	NA	CASSLSLLIKRNNEQFF	TGTGCCAGCAGTTTATCTCTGTTGATTAAGAGGAACAATGAGCAGTTCTTC
TRBV28	TRBJ2-7	NA	NA	CASSLSGGWGYEQYF	TGTGCCAGCAGTTTATCTGGGGGGTGGGGTTACGAGCAGTACTTC
TRBV27	TRBJ2-1	NA	TRBD1	CASSWGDRGNEQFF	TGTGCCAGCAGTTGGGGAGACAGGGGGAATGAGCAGTTCTTC
TRBV7-9	TRBJ2-3	NA	NA	CASSLREMGRGDTQYF	TGTGCCAGCAGCTTGAGAGAGATGGGGCGCGGAGATACGCAGTATTTT
TRBV3-1/TRBV3-2	TRBJ1-2	NA	TRBD1	CASSQWDRVGGYTF	TGTGCCAGCAGCCAATGGGACAGGGTGGGTGGCTACACCTTC
TRBV28	TRBJ1-2	NA	TRBD1	CASFRDRGLGYTF	TGTGCCAGCTTCCGGGACAGGGGTCTGGGCTACACCTTC
TRBV24-1	TRBJ2-1	NA	TRBD2	CATSETGTSYNEQFF	TGTGCCACCAGTGAGACCGGGACTAGCTACAATGAGCAGTTCTTC
TRBV4-3	TRBJ1-4	few	NA	CASSQHLGGGDEKLFF	TGCGCCAGCAGCCAACACTTGGGGGGAGGGGATGAAAAACTGTTTTTT
TRBV7-2	TRBJ2-5	NA	NA	CASSLGGSIQTGFGKTQYF	TGTGCCAGCAGCTTGGGGGGGTCAATCCAGACAGGGTTTGGAAAGACCCAGTACTTC
TRBV3-1/TRBV3-2	TRBJ1-1	few	TRBD1	CASNPGQGHTEAFF	TGTGCCAGCAATCCGGGACAGGGGCATACTGAAGCTTTCTTT
TRBV18	TRBJ1-1	NA	NA	CAASVGPVVNTEAFF	TGTGCCGCCTCAGTGGGGCCCGTTGTGAACACTGAAGCTTTCTTT
TRBV5-4	TRBJ2-5	NA	TRBD2	CASSTSLAGGQETQYF	TGTGCCAGCAGCACTTCCCTAGCGGGAGGACAAGAGACCCAGTACTTC
TRBV5-6	TRBJ1-4	NA	NA	CASSSIRNEKLFF	TGTGCCAGCAGCTCTATACGCAATGAAAAACTGTTTTTT
TRBV7-7	TRBJ1-6	NA	NA	CASSSLRVVETSPLHF	TGTGCCAGCAGCTCCCTAAGGGTCGTAGAGACTTCACCCCTCCACTTT
TRBV6-5	TRBJ1-2	NA	NA	CASSLGPGGYTF	TGTGCCAGCAGTTTGGGACCCGGTGGCTACACCTTC
TRBV6-2/TRBV6-3	TRBJ2-3	NA	NA	CASSLADTQYF	TGTGCCAGCAGCCTTGCCGATACGCAGTATTTT
TRBV7-2	TRBJ2-1	once	NA	CASSLFGRAVEQFF	TGTGCCAGCAGCTTATTCGGCAGGGCAGTTGAGCAGTTCTTC
TRBV5-1	TRBJ2-7	NA	NA	CASSFEGVEQYF	TGCGCCAGCAGCTTTGAGGGGGTCGAGCAGTACTTC
TRBV6-1	TRBJ1-2	NA	TRBD1	CASSGPGQGSYYGYTF	TGTGCCAGCAGTGGACCGGGACAGGGCTCTTACTATGGCTACACCTTC
TRBV27	TRBJ2-7	once	NA	CASSLSRELYEQYF	TGTGCCAGCAGTTTAAGTAGAGAGCTCTACGAGCAGTACTTC
TRBV20-1	TRBJ1-1	NA	NA	CSAREWGEAFF	TGCAGTGCTAGAGAATGGGGTGAAGCTTTCTTT
TRBV5-1	TRBJ2-5	NA	NA	CASRAGETQYF	TGCGCCAGCAGGGCGGGAGAGACCCAGTACTTC
TRBV5-1	TRBJ2-7	few	TRBD2	CASSLAGGPSYEQYF	TGCGCCAGCAGTCTAGCGGGAGGCCCCTCCTACGAGCAGTACTTC
TRBV10-3	TRBJ1-5	NA	NA	CAISPDRITYSNQPQHF	TGTGCCATCAGCCCCGACAGGATCACTTATAGCAATCAGCCCCAGCATTTT
TRBV19	TRBJ2-3	NA	NA	CASSSPSETDTQYF	TGTGCCAGTAGTTCCCCTAGCGAAACAGATACGCAGTATTTT
TRBV14	TRBJ1-4	NA	NA	CASSQEVRKLFF	TGTGCCAGCAGCCAAGAGGTCAGAAAACTGTTTTTT
TRBV7-8	TRBJ1-5	once	NA	CASSPRARRSVKNQPQHF	TGTGCCAGCAGCCCCCGGGCTCGGAGATCCGTAAAAAATCAGCCCCAGCATTTT
TRBV28	TRBJ2-7	NA	TRBD1	CASRQGSHEQYF	TGTGCCAGTCGACAGGGGTCCCACGAGCAGTACTTC
TRBV12-5	TRBJ2-2	NA	NA	CASGLVLQGPGELFF	TGTGCTAGTGGTTTGGTACTGCAAGGGCCTGGGGAGCTGTTTTTT
TRBV6-2/TRBV6-3	TRBJ1-2	NA	NA	CASSYGGANYGYTF	TGTGCCAGCAGTTACGGGGGGGCCAACTATGGCTACACCTTC
TRBV5-1	TRBJ2-1	once	NA	CASSLGPGGGEQFF	TGCGCCAGCAGCTTAGGGCCCGGCGGCGGTGAGCAGTTCTTC
TRBV29-1	TRBJ1-4	NA	TRBD1	CSVTRQGGKLFF	TGCAGCGTCACACGACAGGGCGGAAAACTGTTTTTT
TRBV20-1	TRBJ2-7	NA	NA	CSAEKGGEQYF	TGCAGTGCTGAAAAAGGGGGCGAGCAGTACTTC
TRBV7-9	TRBJ2-3	NA	NA	CASSLGSTDTQYF	TGTGCCAGCAGCTTAGGGAGCACAGATACGCAGTATTTT
TRBV5-4	TRBJ2-1	NA	NA	CASRWGQSSYNEQFF	TGTGCCAGCAGGTGGGGACAAAGCTCCTACAATGAGCAGTTCTTC
TRBV10-3	TRBJ2-7	NA	NA	CAISESGGGAEQYF	TGTGCCATCAGTGAGTCGGGGGGCGGGGCCGAGCAGTACTTC
TRBV25-1	TRBJ2-7	many	NA	CASSDYGWREQYF	TGTGCCAGCAGTGATTATGGGTGGAGGGAGCAGTACTTC
TRBV15	TRBJ2-1	NA	NA	CATSRDPVYEQFF	TGTGCCACCAGCAGAGACCCAGTCTATGAGCAGTTCTTC
TRBV9	TRBJ2-3	NA	NA	CASSVDGVSRDTQYF	TGTGCCAGCAGCGTAGACGGGGTCAGTAGAGATACGCAGTATTTT
TRBV4-3	TRBJ2-1	NA	TRBD2	CASSQGIAGVYNEQFF	TGCGCCAGCAGCCAAGGAATAGCGGGAGTCTACAATGAGCAGTTCTTC
TRBV5-1	TRBJ2-7	NA	TRBD1	CASSLGVRGSEQYF	TGCGCCAGCAGCTTGGGAGTCAGGGGGAGCGAGCAGTACTTC
TRBV4-2	TRBJ2-3	NA	NA	CASSQKAVTDTQYF	TGTGCCAGCAGCCAAAAGGCGGTAACAGATACGCAGTATTTT